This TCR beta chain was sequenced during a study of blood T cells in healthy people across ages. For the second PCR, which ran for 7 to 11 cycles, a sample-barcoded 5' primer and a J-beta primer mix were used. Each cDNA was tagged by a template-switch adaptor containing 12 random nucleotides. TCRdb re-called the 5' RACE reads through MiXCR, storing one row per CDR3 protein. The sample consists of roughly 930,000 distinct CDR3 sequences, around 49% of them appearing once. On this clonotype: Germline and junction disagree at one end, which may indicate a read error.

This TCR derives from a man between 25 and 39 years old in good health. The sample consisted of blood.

CDR3 protein: CASSLTTSGGWDTKYF. In nucleotides, the CDR3 is TGTGCCAGCAGCTTGACTACTAGCGGGGGATGGGATACGAAGTATTTT. This chain connects TRBV5-6 to TRBJ2-3; 11 nucleotides align to TRBD2. The CDR3 has 16 residues. Germline CDR1 is SGHDT and CDR2 is YYEEEE.